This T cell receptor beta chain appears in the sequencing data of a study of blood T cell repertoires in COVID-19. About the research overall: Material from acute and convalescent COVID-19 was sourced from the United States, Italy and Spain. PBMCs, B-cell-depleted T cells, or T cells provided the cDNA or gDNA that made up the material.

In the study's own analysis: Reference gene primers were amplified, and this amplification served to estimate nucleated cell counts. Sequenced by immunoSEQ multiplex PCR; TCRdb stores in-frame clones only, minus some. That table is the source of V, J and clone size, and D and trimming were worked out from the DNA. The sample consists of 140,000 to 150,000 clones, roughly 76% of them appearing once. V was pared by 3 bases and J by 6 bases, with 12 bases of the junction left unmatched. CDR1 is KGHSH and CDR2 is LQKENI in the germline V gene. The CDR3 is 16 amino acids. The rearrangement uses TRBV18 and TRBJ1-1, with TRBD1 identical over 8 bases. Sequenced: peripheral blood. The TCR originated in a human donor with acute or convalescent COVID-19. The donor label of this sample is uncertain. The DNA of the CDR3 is TGTGCCAGCTCACCCAACAGCGGACAGGGCGGTCCTGAAGCTTTCTTT. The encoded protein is CASSPNSGQGGPEAFF.